The subject of this entry is one T cell receptor (beta chain). Its antigen is not identified. Trimming cost V 6 bases and J 4 bases; bases outside gene matches: 11. The CDR3 length is 16 residues. This sample is drawn from a study of blood T cells in healthy people across ages. Findings and caveats of the study: It was held that diversity estimates obtained from one million T cells represented underestimates. Donors of long life had a larger count of naive CD4+ cells and greater diversity than aged donors.

Each sample used at least 7 million PBMCs. Together with a sample-barcoded 5' primer, a J-beta primer mix was included in a second PCR lasting about 7 to 11 cycles. TCRdb re-derived calls from the 5' RACE reads in MiXCR, one entry per CDR3 protein. The sample records 750,000 to 1,000,000 distinct CDR3 sequences, roughly 29% being singletons. This sample was shared with a second study, whose subject was T cells of mothers and their children. As that study records: Sequencing returned over 8 million TCR beta CDR3 reads per mother and some 3 million per child.

The receptor was derived from a woman in her thirties or forties in good health. Sequenced: blood. The V gene is TRBV12-3 or TRBV12-4, the J gene TRBJ1-2, with TRBD1 matching over 10 bases. The CDR3 here is CASSRSIGTGVYGYTF. The CDR3 DNA is TGTGCCAGCAGCCGGTCTATCGGGACAGGGGTCTATGGCTACACCTTC.